Shown below are 29 T cell receptor beta chains from a single sample sequenced in a study of breast tumors, draining lymph nodes, adjacent tissues. Samples came from axillary lymph nodes draining the breast cancer. One entry per CDR3 protein results from TCRdb running MiXCR on the multiplex PCR reads. The sample includes 100,000 or so distinct CDR3 sequences, 21% of them seen just once. The specimen sequenced was axillary lymph node tissue. These receptors all stem from a female donor with breast cancer. Some clones in this sample may be carry-over from other donors' samples.

To note about this clonotype: A much larger clone sits a single nucleotide away, making a read error possible. The V and J genes are TRBV9 and TRBJ2-5, with D unresolved. The CDR3 spans 15 residues. The germline CDR1 and CDR2 sequences are SGDLS and YYNGEE. CDR3 residues: CASSARVGSQETQCF. The CDR3 region has the DNA TGTGCCAGCAGCGCCCGAGTCGGTTCCCAAGAGACCCAGTGCTTC.

This clonotype was observed many times. The chain carries TRBV12-3 or TRBV12-4 and TRBJ1-6; 7 bases map to TRBD1. CDR3 length: 16 amino acids. J gave up 3 bases and V 6 bases, and 8 bases lay outside the gene matches. CDR3 residues: CASRPGGGDYNSPLHF. The CDR3 DNA sequence: TGTGCCAGCAGACCGGGAGGGGGCGACTATAATTCACCCCTCCACTTT.

Concerning this clonotype: A much larger clone sits a single nucleotide away, making a read error possible. The V and J genes are TRBV29-1 and TRBJ2-1; D call uncertain. The CDR3 consists of 10 residues. The V end was cut by 7 bases, the J end by 5 bases, with 6 bases between. Germline V lookup: CDR1 SQVTM, CDR2 ANQGSEA. CDR3 region: CSGQNNEQFF. For the CDR3, the DNA is TGCAGCGGTCAAAACAATGAGCAGTTCTTC.

This chain joins TRBV20-1 and TRBJ1-1, with 7 positions matching TRBD1. The junction had 5 bases not matched to a gene; V was cut back by 3 bases and J by 1 base. The CDR3 covers 14 residues. The germline V gene has CDR1 DFQATT and CDR2 SNEGSKA (reference sequence). CDR3 coding DNA: TGCAGTGCTAGGGAGGGGGCGGGGAACACTGAAGCTTTCTTT. This translates into CSAREGAGNTEAFF.

The rearrangement joins TRBV14 to TRBJ1-3, with D tentatively TRBD1 (6 bases). CDR3 size: 17 residues. Trimming removed 2 bases at V and 4 bases at J, with 18 bases between. Germline V CDR1 and CDR2: SGHDN, FVKESK. In DNA, the CDR3 is TGTGCCAGCAGCCAAATCGGGGGGGCTGTGTCAGGAAACACCATATATTTT. Its protein product is CASSQIGGAVSGNTIYF.

This clonotype was observed many times. V usage is TRBV5-6 and J usage is TRBJ2-1; D is tentatively TRBD1 or TRBD2 (5 bases each). CDR3 size: 15 residues. Germline loops: CDR1 SGHDT, CDR2 YYEEEE. The germline V and J ends were trimmed by 5 bases and 15 bases, with 27 bases remaining between them. The CDR3 DNA reads as TGTGCCAGCAGGGTAGCAGGGAGCAGGGACGGTGTGCGGTTCTTC. Its translation: CASRVAGSRDGVRFF.

This clonotype was seen repeatedly, ten times or more. The chain couples TRBV2 to TRBJ1-4; maybe TRBD1 (6 bases). Trimming left V 2 bases short and J 8 bases short, with 12 bases between. CDR3 size: 14 residues. From germline, CDR1 is SNHLY and CDR2 FYNNEI. The CDR3 spells CASSELGRGEKLFF. For the CDR3, the DNA is TGTGCCAGCAGTGAACTGGGCAGGGGCGAAAAACTGTTTTTT.

The gene calls are TRBV12-3 or TRBV12-4 and TRBJ1-1; 8 nucleotides match TRBD1. This CDR3 region has 14 residues. J gave up 1 base and V 6 bases, and 4 bases lay outside the gene matches. In DNA, the CDR3 is TGTGCCAGCAGGAGACAGGGGTCGAACACTGAAGCTTTCTTT. Its translation: CASRRQGSNTEAFF.

Many counts were recorded for this clonotype. This sequence joins TRBV20-1 and TRBJ1-5; D is possibly TRBD1 (5 bases). CDR3 length: 12 amino acids. V was cut by 0 bases and J by 7 bases, with 7 bases left in between. CDR1 is DFQATT and CDR2 is SNEGSKA in the germline V gene (reference sequence). The CDR3 bases are TGCAGTGCTAGAGAGGGGGAACAGCCCCAGCATTTT. Its translation is CSAREGEQPQHF.

There are many counts of this clonotype. The chain combines TRBV11-2 with TRBJ1-2, with a weak D call TRBD1 (5 bases). Trimming pared 4 bases from V and 4 bases from J, leaving 19 bases between. Germline V gives CDR1 SGHAT, CDR2 FQNNGV. The CDR3 is 16 residues long. In DNA form, the CDR3 reads TGTGCCAGCAGCTCAATCCGACAGCCTCTAGGCTATGGCTACACCTTC. Translation gives CASSSIRQPLGYGYTF.

The rearrangement uses TRBV6-6 and TRBJ1-5, with D uncertain. The germline gives CDR1 MNHNY, CDR2 SVGAGI (reference sequence). The CDR3 totals 14 residues. The V gene lost 2 bases and the J gene lost 6 bases, with 11 bases spanning the gap. The CDR3 DNA is TGTGCCAGCAGTTACGGAGGTGGGAGTCAGCCCCAGCATTTT. This codes for CASSYGGGSQPQHF.

This clonotype was counted many times. The gene calls are TRBV6-1 and TRBJ1-5; 9 positions match TRBD1. V was clipped by 6 bases and J by 5 bases; unmatched bases: 8. This CDR3 is 15 amino acids long. Per the germline V gene, CDR1 is MNHNS and CDR2 is SASEGT. CDR3 nucleotide sequence: TGTGCCAGCAGGACAGGGGGATTTGTGGATCAGCCCCAGCATTTT. Encoded protein: CASRTGGFVDQPQHF.

Remarks on this clonotype: Just one base apart from a much larger clone, this may be a read error. This chain connects TRBV6-6 to TRBJ1-2; TRBD1 matches at 7 bases. Germline CDR1 MNHNY, CDR2 SVGAGI (reference sequence). The CDR3 consists of 13 residues. The CDR3 nucleotides are TGTGCCGGCAGGGGGGTGGGGAGCTATGGCTACACCTTC. Its protein is CAGRGVGSYGYTF.

As concerns this clonotype: Germline and junction disagree at one end, which may indicate a read error. V is TRBV5-5 and J is TRBJ2-7; 7 bases fit TRBD1. The germline CDR1 and CDR2 sequences are SGHKS and YYEKEE (reference sequence). The CDR3 has 15 amino acids. CDR3 sequence: CASSWDSHDSYEQYF. The CDR3 DNA follows: TGTGCCAGTAGCTGGGACAGCCACGACTCCTACGAGCAGTACTTC.

Many counts were recorded for this clonotype. The gene calls are TRBV12-3 or TRBV12-4 and TRBJ1-2; TRBD1 aligns across 10 bases. The CDR3 consists of 14 residues. The V gene end was trimmed by 3 bases and the J gene end by 7 bases; junction bases not matched to a gene: 5. CDR3 protein: CASSLDRGKSGYTF. DNA of the CDR3: TGTGCCAGCAGTTTGGACAGGGGGAAAAGTGGCTACACCTTC.

About this clonotype: A much larger clone differs by one base, so this may be a read error. The J gene is TRBJ2-6, the V gene TRBV19; D perhaps matches TRBD1 (5 bases). The germline gives CDR1 LNHDA, CDR2 SQIVND (reference sequence). Trimming removed 3 bases at V and 2 bases at J, with 11 bases between. The CDR3 loop spans 16 amino acids. This chain's CDR3 is CASSIFWGPGANVLTF. CDR3 DNA: TGTGCCAGTAGTATTTTCTGGGGCCCTGGGGCCAACGTCCTGACTTTC.

This clonotype was counted a few times. The V gene is TRBV3-1, the J gene TRBJ2-3; D may be TRBD1 (5 bases). Trimming left V 4 bases short and J 5 bases short, with 16 bases between. CDR3 length: 15 amino acids. CDR1 LGHDT and CDR2 YNNKEL come from the germline V gene (reference sequence). The chain's CDR3 is CASSLIGAFRDTQYF. In DNA form, the CDR3 reads TGTGCCAGCAGCCTGATAGGGGCTTTCAGAGATACGCAGTATTTT.

This clonotype was counted at least ten times. This sequence joins TRBV6-1 and TRBJ2-7; D unclear. Germline-derived CDR1 and CDR2 are MNHNS and SASEGT. Trimming left V 3 bases short and J 4 bases short, with 7 bases between. There are 12 residues in the CDR3. In nucleotides, the CDR3 is TGTGCCAGCAGTGACAGAATTTACGAGCAGTACTTC. It encodes CASSDRIYEQYF.

This clonotype was found many times. The rearrangement uses TRBV20-1 and TRBJ2-1; 10 nucleotides match TRBD2. This CDR3 is built from 15 residues. Germline V CDR1 and CDR2: DFQATT, SNEGSKA (reference sequence). J gave up 9 bases and V 3 bases, and 11 bases lay outside the gene matches. CDR3 DNA sequence: TGCAGTGCTAGGGGCACTAGCGGGATCATCGGTGAGCAGTTCTTC. Translated: CSARGTSGIIGEQFF.

This clonotype was seen repeatedly, ten times or more. The J gene is TRBJ2-1, the V gene TRBV7-2; 9 positions match TRBD2. The CDR3 covers 15 residues. Germline CDR1 and CDR2: SGHTA and FQGNSA. The ends lost 5 bases at V and 7 bases at J; junction bases unmatched: 9. The CDR3 here is CASSPLAGVGNEQFF. CDR3 in DNA: TGTGCCAGCAGCCCCTTAGCGGGAGTGGGGAATGAGCAGTTCTTC.

This clonotype was observed a handful of times. The chain combines TRBV28 with TRBJ2-2; TRBD2 might be the D (6 bases). The V gene's germline CDR1 is MDHEN and CDR2 SYDVKM. V lost 7 bases and J 5 bases, leaving 17 bases between the germline ends. The length of the CDR3 is 15 residues. This CDR3 reads CASKSTGEGTGELFF. Here the CDR3 DNA reads TGTGCCAGCAAGTCCACGGGAGAAGGAACCGGGGAGCTGTTTTTT. Supplemented by reference TRBV28 and TRBJ2-2, the full variable domain reads DVKVTQSSRYLVKRTGEKVFLECVQDMDHENMFWYRQDPGLGLRLIYFSYDVKMKEKGDIPEGYSVSREKKERFSLILESASTNQTSMYLCASKSTGEGTGELFFGEGSRLTVL.

As to this clonotype: A junction end diverges from the germline sequence, so it may reflect a read error. The chain combines TRBV12-3 or TRBV12-4 with TRBJ2-1; D not certain. CDR3 length: 11 residues. Here the CDR3 DNA reads TGTGCCTCGAGCTCCTACAATGAGCAGTCCTTC. Translated, it gives CASSSYNEQSF.

This clonotype was recorded many times. This sequence joins TRBV27 and TRBJ1-5, with a possible D match to TRBD1 (5 bases). Trimming left V 3 bases short and J 2 bases short, with 8 bases between. This CDR3 region has 14 residues. The germline V gene encodes CDR1 MNHEY and CDR2 SMNVEV (reference sequence). The CDR3 sequence is CASSLVRGNQPQHF. The DNA of the CDR3 is TGTGCCAGCAGTTTGGTCAGGGGCAATCAGCCCCAGCATTTT.

This clonotype was recorded many times. CDR3 sequence: CASSQDFSRTDTQYF. CDR3 DNA sequence: TGTGCCAGCAGCCAAGATTTCTCCCGCACAGATACGCAGTATTTT. V and J are TRBV14 and TRBJ2-3, with D unclear. The CDR3 contains 15 residues. V lost 0 bases to trimming and J lost 1 base, with 8 bases between them. Germline assignment: CDR1 SGHDN and CDR2 FVKESK.

Regarding this clonotype: A read error is possible here, since a much larger clone lies one base away. This is likely a read error, given that the CDR3 carries no conserved phenylalanine or tryptophan at its end. The V call is TRBV27, the J call TRBJ2-7; 9 bases fit TRBD1. V trimming: 5 bases; J trimming: 3 bases; junction bases outside the gene matches: 5. The CDR3 contains 14 residues. Germline-derived CDR1 and CDR2 are MNHEY and SMNVEV (reference sequence). The CDR3 DNA reads TGTGCCAGCAGTCGTCGGACAGGGGTCTACGAGCAGTACCTC. The encoded protein is CASSRRTGVYEQYL.

This clonotype appeared many times. The rearrangement links TRBV4-1 to TRBJ2-1; possibly TRBD2 for D (6 bases). The germline V and J ends were trimmed by 4 bases and 5 bases, with 12 bases remaining between them. In germline, CDR1 is MGHRA, CDR2 YSYEKL. The CDR3 sequence is 14 residues long. The CDR3 loop reads CASSLGLRNNEQFF. Written as DNA, the CDR3 is TGCGCCAGCAGCCTGGGACTGCGTAACAATGAGCAGTTCTTC.

This clonotype was counted at least ten times. V usage is TRBV12-3 or TRBV12-4 and J usage is TRBJ2-1; 8 bases align to TRBD2. Trimming at V came to 7 bases and at J to 8 bases, leaving 7 bases not matched to a gene. The CDR3 totals 13 residues. CDR3 protein: CASNPTSVDEQFF. The CDR3 DNA reads as TGTGCCAGCAATCCGACTAGCGTTGATGAGCAGTTCTTC.

Concerning this clonotype itself: This may arise from a read error, as a much more abundant clone is one base away. The V gene is TRBV20-1, the J gene TRBJ2-5; no definite D call. This CDR3 comprises 11 residues. Trimming cost V 6 bases and J 1 base, with 6 bases left between them. Germline V gene sequence: CDR1 DFQATT, CDR2 SNEGSKA (reference sequence). CDR3 loop: CSAQAQETQYF. In DNA, the CDR3 is TGCAGTGCCCAGGCCCAAGAGACCCAGTACTTC.

This clonotype occurred many times. V gene TRBV5-4 combines with J gene TRBJ2-1; 9 bases are a match to TRBD1. J was trimmed by 4 bases and V by 4 bases; bases with no gene match: 6. This CDR3 contains 15 residues. CDR1 and CDR2 (germline): SGHNT, YYREEE (reference sequence). CDR3 in amino acids: CASSEGQGGYNEQFF. The CDR3 DNA follows: TGTGCCAGCAGCGAGGGACAGGGAGGTTACAATGAGCAGTTCTTC.